Listed here are 3 T cell receptor beta chains from one sample, sequenced in a study of cytomegalovirus exposure and HLA in healthy donors. The PCR ran on 60 Vbeta and 13 Jbeta primers. Clones were read by immunoSEQ multiplex PCR, and TCRdb kept only the in-frame ones, dropping some. The sample holds about 100,000 clones, under 85% seen once. The sequencing sample was made of PBMCs. The receptors stem from a woman in her forties in good health and CMV-seronegative.

The V call is TRBV6-5, the J call TRBJ2-7, with 7 nucleotides matching TRBD1. CDR3 size: 14 residues. Germline V CDR1 and CDR2: MNHEY, SVGAGI. J was trimmed by 2 bases and V by 2 bases; bases with no gene match: 3. The chain's CDR3 is CASSYRDRTYEQYF. The CDR3 region has the DNA TGTGCCAGCAGTTACCGGGACAGAACCTACGAGCAGTACTTC.

The count of this clone is one. Additional DNA sequences in this sample encode the identical CDR3. The chain joins TRBV7-3 to TRBJ2-7; 9 bases map to TRBD1. The CDR3 loop spans 17 amino acids. Germline V gives CDR1 SGHTA, CDR2 FQGTGA. The V gene end was trimmed by 2 bases and the J gene end by 4 bases; junction bases not matched to a gene: 12. CDR3 sequence: CASSLGVPGQGAYEQYF. The CDR3 nucleotides are TGTGCCAGCAGCTTAGGGGTTCCGGGACAGGGCGCTTACGAGCAGTACTTC.

In this sample, this clone turned up a few times. The rearrangement links TRBV2 to TRBJ2-7; D uncertain. Trimming cost V 6 bases and J 5 bases, with 5 bases left between them. Germline V gene data show CDR1 as SNHLY and CDR2 as FYNNEI. The CDR3 runs to 10 residues. The CDR3 DNA sequence: TGTGCCAGCAGCGCGGACGAGCAGTACTTC. This translates into CASSADEQYF.